This TCR beta chain originates from a study of CXCR3-negative and CXCR3-positive naive CD8 T cells. Study results and limitations: Both naive subsets had comparably high diversity; memory CD8+ cells much lower. TRB CDR3 properties served as the basis for inferring TCR strength, and surface CD5 was comparable between naive subsets. Naive CXCR3-positive cells had TRB CDR3s more hydrophobic than those of CXCR3-negative naive cells.

There are 12 residues in the CDR3. Germline V CDR1 and CDR2: SEHNR, FQNEAQ (reference sequence). UMI-labeled 5' RACE TRB cDNA libraries were prepared from the cells. Reprocessing the 5' RACE reads, TCRdb reports a single entry for every CDR3 protein and omits DNA. The sample table sets out approximately 100,000 distinct CDR3 sequences. Researchers sorted roughly 310,000 cells of each CD8+ T cell subset in triplicate. To note about this clonotype: Its antigen is as yet unknown.

The receptor was isolated from a human donor in good health. Some clones in this sample may be carry-over from other donors' samples. The specimen was naive CXCR3+ CD8+ T cells from blood. Regarding subset: CD45RO-CCR7+CD27+CD95- naive CD8+ T cells expressing CXCR3 (TNR3+). The chain recombines TRBV7-9 with TRBJ1-1. CDR3 residues: CASSLEGSEAFF.